The 16 T cell receptor beta chains in this list originate from one sample, sequenced in a study of T cells in Graves' hyperthyroidism and ophthalmopathy (dated by TCRdb to about 2019). The protocol used for the library was multiplex PCR. Sequenced using an Illumina HiSeq 2000. The TCR beta CDR3 regions were amplified from the RNA transcripts. The TCR CDR3 was subjected to a first round of RT-PCR using the HTBI primer set and the Qiagen OneStep RT-PCR kit. TCRdb cleaned the public reads at Q25 with fastp, built clones with MiXCR and kept in-frame beta chains. CDR3 protein duplicates are merged, each entry listing the most common genes and DNA. This sample gives 250,000 to 350,000 distinct CDR3 sequences in total; 20% to 25% of them show up just once. About 60% of the sample belongs to the ten largest clones. Sequenced material: blood. The origin of the receptors is a young man with Graves' ophthalmopathy.

This clonotype was counted between two and nine times. The chain carries TRBV20-1 and TRBJ2-7, with D hard to call. Trimming pared 0 bases from V and 1 base from J, leaving 13 bases between. The CDR3 is 15 amino acids. Germline V gene data show CDR1 as DFQATT and CDR2 as SNEGSKA (reference sequence). The CDR3 coding sequence is TGCAGTGCTAGAGATATCGCGACGGCTTCCTACGAGCAGTACTTC. Its translation: CSARDIATASYEQYF.

The chain couples TRBV24-1 to TRBJ1-5; unclear D gene. CDR1 is KGHDR and CDR2 is SFDVKD in the germline V gene. This CDR3 contains 12 residues. V lost 1 base and J 7 bases, leaving 4 bases between the germline ends. CDR3 DNA: TGTGCCACCAGTGATTTTCTCCAGCCCCAGCATTTT. Amino acid sequence: CATSDFLQPQHF.

Note on this clonotype: At one end, the junction sequence differs from germline, possibly due to a read error. The chain has TRBV7-9 and TRBJ1-6; unclear D gene. The CDR3 totals 16 residues. The germline gives CDR1 SEHNR, CDR2 FQNEAQ (reference sequence). In DNA form, the CDR3 reads TGTGCCAGCGGCTTAGTTGGCCCCCCACAGACTTCACCCCTCCACTTT. It translates to CASGLVGPPQTSPLHF.

This clonotype turned up a few times. The V call is TRBV28, the J call TRBJ2-7, with 11 positions matching TRBD2. CDR1 is MDHEN and CDR2 is SYDVKM in the germline V gene. This CDR3 region has 17 residues. Germline trimming cut 3 bases from V and 2 bases from J; bases unmatched to any gene: 9. The DNA of the CDR3 is TGTGCCAGCAGTTTGACCTTAGCGGGAGGGGGCCCCTACGAGCAGTACTTC. Translating gives CASSLTLAGGGPYEQYF.

In the case of this clonotype: At one end, the junction sequence differs from germline, possibly due to a read error. The chain joins TRBV7-7 to TRBJ2-1; 11 bases map to TRBD2. Germline CDR1 reads SSHAT; CDR2 reads FNYEAQ (reference sequence). The CDR3 extends over 15 amino acids. The CDR3 nucleotides read TGTGCTAGCAGCTTATATAGCGGGAGGGGCAATGAGCAGTTCTTC. Its translation: CASSLYSGRGNEQFF. Using reference TRBV7-7 and TRBJ2-1 for the parts outside the CDR3, the full variable domain is GAGVSQSPRYKVTKRGQDVTLRCDPISSHATLYWYQQALGQGPEFLTYFNYEAQPDKSGLPSDRFSAERPEGSISTLTIQRTEQRDSAMYRCASSLYSGRGNEQFFGPGTRLTVL.

This clonotype was observed a few times. This rearrangement joins TRBV6-1 to TRBJ2-1; maybe TRBD1 (5 bases). Per germline, CDR1 MNHNS and CDR2 SASEGT. Trimming removed 3 bases at V and 9 bases at J, with 15 bases between. This CDR3 spans 14 amino acids. In DNA, the CDR3 is TGTGCCAGCAGTGACCCCCCCAGGGTGAGTGAGCAGTTCTTC. It translates to CASSDPPRVSEQFF.

The chain carries TRBV11-2 and TRBJ2-5, with no clear D. The CDR3 spans 11 residues. The germline gives CDR1 SGHAT, CDR2 FQNNGV. V lost 5 bases, J lost 4 bases, and 5 bases lay in between. In DNA, the CDR3 is TGTGCCAGCAGCCAAACAGAGACCCAGTACTTC. Its protein product is CASSQTETQYF.

This clonotype was seen a handful of times. The rearrangement uses TRBV6-6 and TRBJ2-5, with D possibly being TRBD1 (5 bases). The germline CDR1 and CDR2 sequences are MNHNY and SVGAGI (reference sequence). The CDR3 runs to 17 residues. The ends were cut back, 1 base at V and 5 bases at J, with 20 bases in the middle. This CDR3 is CASSYFLPGISFETQYF. In DNA, the CDR3 is TGTGCCAGCAGTTACTTCCTCCCAGGGATTTCGTTTGAGACCCAGTACTTC.

This chain connects TRBV2 to TRBJ1-2, with a weak D call TRBD1 (5 bases). This CDR3 has 14 amino acids. V was shortened by 8 bases and J by 3 bases, with 16 bases between the two germline ends. Germline loops: CDR1 SNHLY, CDR2 FYNNEI. In DNA form, the CDR3 reads TGTGCCAGCGGTAAGGGCAGGGTGGACTATGGCTACACCTTC. This encodes CASGKGRVDYGYTF.

In this sample, this clonotype turned up a few times. The rearrangement links TRBV4-1 to TRBJ2-1; tentative D call: TRBD2 (6 bases). The V end was cut by 2 bases, the J end by 5 bases, with 16 bases between. Germline CDR1 reads MGHRA; CDR2 reads YSYEKL. This CDR3 is 16 amino acids long. The CDR3 DNA is TGCGCCAGCAGCCAAACCGGGCTTCGGAGGGACAATGAGCAGTTCTTC. This sequence encodes CASSQTGLRRDNEQFF.

This clonotype was detected only a few times. The V call is TRBV6-6, the J call TRBJ2-3; unclear D gene. Between the trimmed V and J ends, which lost 0 bases and 2 bases, there was a span of 9 bases. CDR1 MNHNY and CDR2 SVGAGI come from the germline V gene (reference sequence). CDR3 length: 15 residues. The CDR3 loop reads CASSYSSGYTDTQYF. For the CDR3, the DNA is TGTGCCAGCAGTTACTCTTCAGGCTACACAGATACGCAGTATTTT.

This clonotype was detected ten times or more. The chain couples TRBV6-1 to TRBJ1-1; D remains unclear. This CDR3 contains 13 residues. From germline, CDR1 is MNHNS and CDR2 SASEGT. V lost 9 bases, J lost 1 base, and 12 bases lay in between. This CDR3 reads CASSSPGNTEAFF. Here the CDR3 DNA reads TGTGCCAGTTCCTCCCCCGGGAACACTGAAGCTTTCTTT.

This clonotype was picked up many times. The V call is TRBV2, the J call TRBJ2-7, with TRBD2 matching 11 bases. V shed 6 bases and J 6 bases; nucleotides not matched to a gene: 10. CDR3 length: 15 amino acids. In germline, CDR1 is SNHLY, CDR2 FYNNEI. Here the CDR3 DNA reads TGTGCCAGCAGCCCGACTAGCGGGATCGTAAGCGAGCAGTACTTC. It codes for CASSPTSGIVSEQYF.

V is TRBV5-1 and J is TRBJ2-7; D possibly corresponds to TRBD2 (7 bases). V was trimmed by 0 bases and J by 3 bases, leaving 16 bases between them. CDR1 and CDR2 (germline): SGHRS, YFSETQ. The CDR3 length is 16 residues. CDR3 sequence reads: CASSLGGAGVFYEQYF. CDR3 DNA sequence: TGCGCCAGCAGCTTGGGGGGGGCGGGAGTCTTCTACGAGCAGTACTTC.

The chain has TRBV28 and TRBJ2-5, with TRBD2 matching 10 bases. The germline CDR1 and CDR2 sequences are MDHEN and SYDVKM. The CDR3 consists of 17 residues. J lost 0 bases, V lost 3 bases, and 7 bases had no gene match. The CDR3 nucleotides are TGTGCCAGCAGTTTTGCTAGCGGGAGTGGGTACCAAGAGACCCAGTACTTC. It translates to CASSFASGSGYQETQYF.

This clonotype has only a few counts. J is TRBJ1-4 and V is TRBV7-6; 8 bases align to TRBD1. Germline-derived CDR1 and CDR2 are SGHVS and FNYEAQ. The V segment lost 0 bases and the J segment 6 bases; nucleotides outside the gene matches: 9. This CDR3 is built from 17 residues. The CDR3 nucleotides read TGTGCCAGCAGCTTAGCGCGGACAGGGCGGAGGGATGAAAAACTGTTTTTT. Translating gives CASSLARTGRRDEKLFF. Full variable domain (outside the CDR3, taken from reference TRBV7-6 and TRBJ1-4): GAGVSQSPRYKVTKRGQDVALRCDPISGHVSLYWYRQALGQGPEFLTYFNYEAQQDKSGLPNDRFSAERPEGSISTLTIQRTEQRDSAMYRCASSLARTGRRDEKLFFGSGTQLSVL.